These T cell receptor beta chains were read from a single sample in a study of shared clonotypes between healthy human individuals. Sequencing was performed with immunoSEQ multiplex PCR; in TCRdb, only in-frame clones are kept and a portion is missing. The sample consists of over 950,000 clones, 60% to 80% of them appearing once. Sequenced material: memory CD4+ T cells from PBMCs. These receptors were collected from a young man in good health. Some clones in this sample may be carry-over from other donors' samples. The CDR3 runs from the conserved cysteine through the conserved F or W. A D gene is named only where the DNA matches it firmly. Expanded clones get a size class; other rows say once, few or many, or leave the size out.

.,.,TRBV5-1,TRBJ1-1,CASSENGWNTEAFF,TGCGCCAGCAGCGAAAATGGATGGAACACTGAAGCTTTCTTT
.,TRBD1,TRBV5-1,TRBJ2-7,CASRPGQGPYEQYF,TGCGCCAGCAGGCCGGGACAGGGGCCCTACGAGCAGTACTTC
many,TRBD2,TRBV15,TRBJ2-1,CATSRDNSGRASEQFF,TGTGCCACCAGCAGAGACAATAGCGGGAGGGCCTCTGAGCAGTTCTTC
.,.,TRBV28,TRBJ2-7,CASSSFTYEQYF,TGTGCCAGCAGTTCCTTTACCTACGAGCAGTACTTC
.,TRBD1,TRBV30,TRBJ1-3,CAWSVGTGGPNSGNTIYF,TGTGCCTGGAGTGTGGGGACAGGGGGCCCCAACTCTGGAAACACCATATATTTT
few,.,TRBV30,TRBJ2-7,CAWSGSEYEQYF,TGTGCCTGGAGTGGGTCAGAGTACGAGCAGTACTTC
.,.,TRBV12-5,TRBJ2-5,CASGLDSWETQYF,TGTGCTAGTGGCCTAGACAGTTGGGAGACCCAGTACTTC
.,TRBD2,TRBV5-1,TRBJ2-1,CASSLPKGGLAGGEQFF,TGCGCCAGCAGCTTGCCGAAAGGTGGACTAGCGGGAGGTGAGCAGTTCTTC
.,.,TRBV5-1,TRBJ1-2,CASSLDLNGNGYTF,TGCGCCAGCAGCTTGGACCTGAATGGAAATGGCTACACCTTC
many,.,TRBV11-3,TRBJ2-5,CASSRTGAQETQYF,TGTGCCAGCAGCCGAACAGGAGCCCAAGAGACCCAGTACTTC
.,.,TRBV30,TRBJ2-5,CAWSVGGAGETQYF,TGTGCCTGGAGTGTAGGGGGGGCTGGGGAGACCCAGTACTTC
.,TRBD2,TRBV5-1,TRBJ2-1,CASSLQRDYNEQFF,TGCGCCAGCAGCTTGCAGCGGGACTACAATGAGCAGTTCTTC
.,TRBD2,TRBV10-3,TRBJ2-3,CAISEPGTSGTDTQYF,TGTGCCATCAGTGAGCCAGGGACTAGCGGCACAGATACGCAGTATTTT
.,TRBD1,TRBV25-1,TRBJ1-1,CASRGTGMNTEAFF,TGTGCCAGCAGAGGGACAGGGATGAACACTGAAGCTTTCTTT
once,TRBD1,TRBV7-6,TRBJ2-6,CASSLARGQGSGANVLTF,TGTGCCAGCAGCTTAGCGAGGGGACAGGGTTCTGGGGCCAACGTCCTGACTTTC
.,.,TRBV4-3,TRBJ2-5,CASSQEAPGVQETQYF,TGCGCCAGCAGCCAAGAGGCCCCGGGGGTCCAAGAGACCCAGTACTTC
.,.,TRBV5-5,TRBJ2-3,CASSPQGASDTQYF,TGTGCCAGCAGCCCACAGGGAGCGTCAGATACGCAGTATTTT
once,.,TRBV5-1,TRBJ1-2,CASSLAEGGSYGYTF,TGCGCCAGCAGCTTGGCCGAGGGTGGCTCCTATGGCTACACCTTC
.,TRBD1,TRBV28,TRBJ1-1,CASTTGGNTEAFF,TGTGCCAGCACTACAGGGGGTAACACTGAAGCTTTCTTT
few,.,TRBV7-8,TRBJ1-1,CASSLATKDTEAFF,TGTGCCAGCAGCTTAGCGACTAAGGACACTGAAGCTTTCTTT
.,TRBD2,TRBV5-1,TRBJ2-5,CASSSGTSVETQYF,TGCGCCAGCAGCTCCGGGACTAGCGTGGAGACCCAGTACTTC
.,.,TRBV28,TRBJ2-5,CASSFVETQYF,TGTGCCAGCAGTTTTGTGGAGACCCAGTACTTC
.,TRBD2,TRBV28,TRBJ2-7,CASSESLSGRVSSYEQYF,TGTGCCAGCAGTGAGTCTCTTAGCGGGAGGGTCTCCTCCTACGAGCAGTACTTC
.,.,TRBV7-2,TRBJ2-2,CASSQIQAGTGELFF,TGTGCCAGCAGCCAAATACAGGCTGGCACCGGGGAGCTGTTTTTT
few,TRBD2,TRBV19,TRBJ2-1,CASSISLAGFDNEQFF,TGTGCCAGTAGTATATCCCTAGCGGGATTTGACAATGAGCAGTTCTTC
few,.,TRBV28,TRBJ2-5,CASSLSGQETQYF,TGTGCCAGCAGTTTAAGTGGGCAAGAGACCCAGTACTTC
.,TRBD2,TRBV7-3,TRBJ2-2,CASSAGLVSTGELFF,TGTGCCAGCAGCGCGGGACTAGTGAGCACCGGGGAGCTGTTTTTT
.,.,TRBV18,TRBJ1-2,CASSPLTGSNNYGYTF,TGTGCCAGCTCACCACTGACAGGCTCCAATAACTATGGCTACACCTTC
.,TRBD2,TRBV2,TRBJ2-1,CASTRRTSGSDEQFF,TGTGCCAGCACCCGCAGGACTAGCGGGAGTGATGAGCAGTTCTTC
.,TRBD1,TRBV28,TRBJ1-5,CASRVGTGGFPSNQPQHF,TGTGCCAGCAGGGTCGGGACAGGGGGCTTTCCCAGCAATCAGCCCCAGCATTTT
few,.,TRBV7-9,TRBJ2-1,CASSGPTSSYNEQFF,TGTGCCAGCAGCGGGCCGACCAGCTCCTACAATGAGCAGTTCTTC
.,TRBD1,TRBV18,TRBJ1-1,CASSPGTGGRDTEAFF,TGTGCCAGCTCACCGGGGACAGGGGGTCGGGACACTGAAGCTTTCTTT
.,TRBD1,TRBV2,TRBJ2-2,CASRVDRASVWAGELFF,TGTGCCAGCAGAGTGGACAGGGCTTCGGTTTGGGCCGGGGAGCTGTTTTTT
.,TRBD2,TRBV23-1,TRBJ2-5,CASGVSGRHQETQYF,TGCGCCAGCGGGGTTAGCGGGAGACATCAAGAGACCCAGTACTTC
.,.,TRBV20-1,TRBJ1-5,CSARRGQPQHF,TGCAGTGCTAGGAGGGGGCAGCCCCAGCATTTT
.,.,TRBV5-1,TRBJ1-2,CASSRPGAYGYTF,TGCGCCAGCAGCCGGCCAGGAGCTTATGGCTACACCTTC
.,.,TRBV15,TRBJ2-7,CATSRGSGEQYF,TGTGCCACCAGCAGAGGGTCGGGCGAGCAGTACTTC
.,.,TRBV30,TRBJ2-6,CAWSSARFFLSGANVLTF,TGTGCCTGGAGTTCGGCTAGATTCTTCCTCTCTGGGGCCAACGTCCTGACTTTC
.,TRBD1,TRBV28,TRBJ1-2,CASSWGQLGYTF,TGTGCCAGCAGTTGGGGACAGCTAGGCTACACCTTC
.,.,TRBV28,TRBJ2-7,CASSLRSGSYEQYF,TGTGCCAGCAGTTTAAGATCCGGGTCCTACGAGCAGTACTTC
.,.,TRBV9,TRBJ2-2,CASSVGRGAGPPGELFF,TGTGCCAGCAGCGTAGGCAGGGGCGCTGGTCCGCCCGGGGAGCTGTTTTTT
.,TRBD1,TRBV28,TRBJ2-7,CASSLGTGNSEQYF,TGTGCCAGCAGTTTAGGGACAGGGAATTCCGAGCAGTACTTC
.,TRBD2,TRBV9,TRBJ2-5,CASSVGGGSRAETQYF,TGTGCCAGCAGCGTAGGAGGCGGGAGTAGGGCGGAGACCCAGTACTTC
.,.,TRBV28,TRBJ2-3,CASHSQYSYSSTDTQYF,TGTGCCAGCCACAGCCAGTACAGCTACTCTAGCACAGATACGCAGTATTTT
few,TRBD2,TRBV7-8,TRBJ2-2,CASSLGLAGYTGELFF,TGTGCCAGCAGCTTAGGGCTAGCGGGGTATACCGGGGAGCTGTTTTTT
.,TRBD2,TRBV7-9,TRBJ2-5,CASKEGVGLAGEETQYF,TGTGCCAGCAAAGAAGGGGTCGGTCTAGCGGGAGAAGAGACCCAGTACTTC
.,TRBD1,TRBV5-1,TRBJ1-4,CASSLQGTENEKLFF,TGCGCCAGCAGCCTGCAAGGGACAGAAAATGAAAAACTGTTTTTT
.,TRBD1,TRBV7-9,TRBJ1-4,CASSPGTGYEKLFF,TGTGCCAGCAGCCCCGGGACAGGGTATGAAAAACTGTTTTTT
.,.,TRBV29-1,TRBJ2-3,CSVEDKAPFTNTQYF,TGCAGCGTTGAAGATAAGGCGCCCTTCACGAATACGCAGTATTTT
.,.,TRBV10-3,TRBJ1-3,CAISEDRFYTGNTIYF,TGTGCCATCAGTGAGGACAGGTTCTACACTGGAAACACCATATATTTT
once,.,TRBV28,TRBJ2-7,CASSSAGTLSYEQYF,TGTGCCAGCAGTTCCGCCGGGACTTTAAGCTACGAGCAGTACTTC
.,.,TRBV2,TRBJ1-1,CASSEAGPDTEAFF,TGTGCCAGCAGTGAAGCTGGACCTGACACTGAAGCTTTCTTT
.,TRBD1,TRBV28,TRBJ1-2,CASSSGGDRAYTF,TGTGCCAGCAGTTCTGGGGGGGACAGGGCTTACACCTTC
.,.,TRBV5-1,TRBJ1-1,CASSEAPDTEAFF,TGCGCCAGCAGCGAGGCGCCTGACACTGAAGCTTTCTTT
.,TRBD1,TRBV5-4,TRBJ2-7,CASSFWGQGGEQYF,TGTGCCAGCAGCTTTTGGGGACAGGGAGGCGAGCAGTACTTC